These T cell receptor beta chains were read from a single sample in a study of T-cell memory formation after mild COVID-19. TCRdb processed the 5' RACE reads anew with MiXCR; each CDR3 protein has one entry. Altogether fewer than 350,000 distinct CDR3 sequences are present, 13% to 15% being singletons, with the ten largest covering under 25%. Source material: PBMCs or a T cell subset sorted from them (not recorded which). Receptors originate from a man aged 18 to 35 who had mild COVID-19 (a few samples of this study predate the infection). Cell type and time point are not known. Both conserved end residues are trimmed from each CDR3.

V gene	J gene	CDR3 protein
TRBV20-1	TRBJ1-6	SATGTGNSPLH
TRBV28	TRBJ2-1	ASSYLGLAGGDKGNEQF
TRBV2	TRBJ2-3	ASSETSRGTDTQY
TRBV15	TRBJ1-5	ATSRDRLNQPQH
TRBV29-1	TRBJ2-5	SHGTRIETQY
TRBV6-2/TRBV6-3	TRBJ2-2	ASSSGTRNTGELF
TRBV4-2	TRBJ2-6	ASSQAGRLTGANVLT
TRBV20-1	TRBJ1-2	SVGGQPNYGYT
TRBV12-3/TRBV12-4	TRBJ2-1	ASSFLAGEQF
TRBV7-9	TRBJ2-4	ASSPTVLGGPDSRNIQY
TRBV5-1	TRBJ2-7	ASSLAGGPGYEQY
TRBV20-1	TRBJ1-5	SAPSRTETSNQPQH
TRBV9	TRBJ2-7	ASSVEASGGREQY
TRBV3-1	TRBJ1-1	ASSRTGGVQNTEAF
TRBV20-1	TRBJ2-5	SAQGTNQETQY
TRBV6-2/TRBV6-3	TRBJ1-5	ASSYRTEMIYSNQPQH
TRBV4-2	TRBJ2-7	ASSQDWDRENEQY
TRBV9	TRBJ1-1	ASSVALGTEAF
TRBV7-2	TRBJ2-5	ASSPAAALRETQY
TRBV9	TRBJ2-5	ASSGRDSYQETQY
TRBV29-1	TRBJ2-4	STRTGANLNIQY
TRBV7-2	TRBJ2-2	ASRPSATTGELF
TRBV6-2/TRBV6-3	TRBJ2-5	ASSYRPIGETQY
TRBV9	TRBJ2-5	ASSVATGAYQETQY
TRBV4-3	TRBJ2-1	ASSQAKGAGWNEQF
TRBV24-1	TRBJ1-5	ATSDRDGLDQPQH
TRBV5-4	TRBJ2-3	ASSLGGVRTDTQY
TRBV20-1	TRBJ2-5	SARASQGQETQY
TRBV4-3	TRBJ2-5	ASSQDYVRRETQY
TRBV7-3	TRBJ2-1	ASSPGTSGVREQF
TRBV7-2	TRBJ2-1	ASSLSGGMDEQF
TRBV25-1	TRBJ1-1	ASSEPDRGTEAF
TRBV12-3/TRBV12-4	TRBJ1-2	ASSFPPRDRKICIGGYT
TRBV7-3	TRBJ2-2	ASSSRLAPNTGELF
TRBV14	TRBJ1-1	ASSPQAFGTLTPLNAF
TRBV7-2	TRBJ2-5	ASSYSRGDEETQY
TRBV12-3/TRBV12-4	TRBJ2-3	ASTRRADTQY
TRBV27	TRBJ2-2	ASSHGSRPNTGELF
TRBV29-1	TRBJ1-1	SVIRRQNTEAF
TRBV4-3	TRBJ2-2	ASSLGGRNTGELF
TRBV27	TRBJ2-7	ASSYRGSYEQY
TRBV6-5	TRBJ1-2	ASSLQGRDYGYT
TRBV20-1	TRBJ2-3	SASSGTGHGDTQY
TRBV5-1	TRBJ2-3	ASSSPGGGADTQY
TRBV2	TRBJ2-3	ASSDTSGGPTDTQY
TRBV7-3	TRBJ2-1	ASSPLGGVDPEQF
TRBV6-5	TRBJ1-4	ASSYSKEGKLF
TRBV7-2	TRBJ2-3	ASSNRGGDTDTQY
TRBV10-3	TRBJ2-5	AISRGALEETQY
TRBV27	TRBJ2-7	ASHGAGAGSYEQY
TRBV12-3/TRBV12-4	TRBJ1-1	ASSSTEAF
TRBV12-3/TRBV12-4	TRBJ2-7	ASTGQGPSYEQY
TRBV20-1	TRBJ2-5	SASLSGGARETQY
TRBV5-1	TRBJ1-1	ASRLLRDSDEMNTEAF
TRBV7-2	TRBJ2-1	ASSGGTGEITEQF
TRBV7-8	TRBJ1-3	ASSLAVHSGNTIY
TRBV6-5	TRBJ1-2	ASSYVFVTSHYGYT
TRBV28	TRBJ2-3	ASSPGGAGTDTQY
TRBV2	TRBJ2-3	ASSRTSGGAPDTQY
TRBV24-1	TRBJ2-1	ATSGTGTGVYEQF